This T cell receptor (beta chain) is drawn from a study of liver allograft versus peripheral blood T cells. Study-level information: Comparative analysis was performed on T cell receptor repertoires from transplanted livers and from recipients' peripheral blood. General observations from the study: Intragraft T cell receptor repertoires of liver allografts were reported to differ from peripheral blood repertoires.

TCRdb passed the reads through MiXCR, listing each CDR3 protein once. The repertoire holds about 13,000 distinct CDR3 sequences, about 19% seen once, with approximately 13% in the top ten. On this clonotype itself: What it binds is not known.

The CDR3 extends over 18 amino acids. The germline V gene has CDR1 KGHSH and CDR2 LQKENI. The V and J ends lost 1 base and 3 bases, in that order; junction bases with no gene match: 13. The gene calls are TRBV18 and TRBJ2-7, with 9 bases identical to TRBD1. This receptor was obtained from a human patient who had a liver transplant. Some T cells could come from the graft donor. The CDR3 sequence: CASSPRGTGKVGNYEQYF. The CDR3 DNA sequence: TGTGCCAGCTCACCACGTGGGACAGGGAAGGTTGGAAACTACGAGCAGTACTTC.